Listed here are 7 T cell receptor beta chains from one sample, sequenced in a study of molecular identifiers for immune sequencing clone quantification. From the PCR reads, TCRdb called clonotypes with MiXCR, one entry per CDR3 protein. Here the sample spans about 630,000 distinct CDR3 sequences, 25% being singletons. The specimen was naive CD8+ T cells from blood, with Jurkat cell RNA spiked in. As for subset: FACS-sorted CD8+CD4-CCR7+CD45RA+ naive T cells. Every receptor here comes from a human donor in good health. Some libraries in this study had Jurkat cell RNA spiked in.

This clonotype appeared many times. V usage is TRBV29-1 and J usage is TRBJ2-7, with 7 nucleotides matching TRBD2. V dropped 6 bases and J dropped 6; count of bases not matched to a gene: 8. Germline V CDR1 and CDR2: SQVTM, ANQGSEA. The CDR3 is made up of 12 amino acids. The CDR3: CSVYGRLAEQYF. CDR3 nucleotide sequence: TGCAGCGTCTACGGGAGGCTAGCCGAGCAGTACTTC.

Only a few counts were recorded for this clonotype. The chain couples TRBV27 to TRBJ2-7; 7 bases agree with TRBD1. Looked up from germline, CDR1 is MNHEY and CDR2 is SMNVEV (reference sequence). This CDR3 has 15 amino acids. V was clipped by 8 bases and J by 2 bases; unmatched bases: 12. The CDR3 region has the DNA TGTGCCAGCTCCGCCTCGTCCGGACAGGCCTACGAGCAGTACTTC. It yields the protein CASSASSGQAYEQYF.

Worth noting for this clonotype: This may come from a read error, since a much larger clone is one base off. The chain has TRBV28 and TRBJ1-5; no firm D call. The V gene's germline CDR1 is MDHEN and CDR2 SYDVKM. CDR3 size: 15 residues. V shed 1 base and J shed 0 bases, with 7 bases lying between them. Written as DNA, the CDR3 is TGTGCCAGCAGTTTATTTCTTTATAGCAATCAGCCCCAGCATTTT. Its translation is CASSLFLYSNQPQHF.

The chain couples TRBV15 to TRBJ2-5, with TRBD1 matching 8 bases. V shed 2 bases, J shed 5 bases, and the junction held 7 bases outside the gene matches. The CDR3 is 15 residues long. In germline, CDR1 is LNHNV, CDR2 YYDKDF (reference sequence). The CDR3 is CATSRPGQGVETQYF. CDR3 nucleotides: TGTGCCACCAGCAGACCCGGACAGGGTGTGGAGACCCAGTACTTC.

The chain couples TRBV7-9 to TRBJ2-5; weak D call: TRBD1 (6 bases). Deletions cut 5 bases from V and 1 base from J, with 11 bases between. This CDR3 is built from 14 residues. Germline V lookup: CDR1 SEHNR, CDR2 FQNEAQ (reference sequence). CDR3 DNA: TGTGCCAGCAGCACACAGGGACCCCAAGAGACCCAGTACTTC. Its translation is CASSTQGPQETQYF.

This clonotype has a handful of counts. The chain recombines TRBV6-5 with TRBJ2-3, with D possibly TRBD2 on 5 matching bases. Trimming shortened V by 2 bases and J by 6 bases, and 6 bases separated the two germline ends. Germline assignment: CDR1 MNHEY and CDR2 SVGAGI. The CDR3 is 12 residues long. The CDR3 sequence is CASSYGEDTQYF. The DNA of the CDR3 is TGTGCCAGCAGTTACGGGGAGGATACGCAGTATTTT.

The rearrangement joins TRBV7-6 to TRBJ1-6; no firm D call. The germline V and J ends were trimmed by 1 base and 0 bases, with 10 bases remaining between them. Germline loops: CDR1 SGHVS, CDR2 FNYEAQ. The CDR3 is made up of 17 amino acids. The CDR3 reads CASSLGQESSYNSPLHF. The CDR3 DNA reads TGTGCCAGCAGCTTAGGGCAGGAAAGCTCCTATAATTCACCCCTCCACTTT.